These T cell receptor beta chains were read from a single sample in a study of blood T cell repertoires in COVID-19. The method was immunoSEQ multiplex PCR; TCRdb's version includes in-frame clones alone and lacks a portion of them. The repertoire holds fewer than 250,000 clones, with under 90% as singletons. Source material: PBMCs or T cells enriched from blood (not recorded which). These receptors were obtained from a woman in her fifties or sixties with acute COVID-19. The CDR3 runs from the conserved cysteine through the conserved F or W. The D gene is left open where the match is weak. The size entry is marked missing in some rows and otherwise reads once, few, many or a size class.

>TRBV3-1/TRBV3-2|NA|TRBJ2-2|NA
CASSQEGLALNAGTGELFF
TGTGCCAGCAGCCAAGAAGGGCTAGCACTTAATGCGGGCACCGGGGAGCTGTTTTTT
>TRBV2|NA|TRBJ1-2|NA
CASRGGGPYGYTF
TGTGCCAGCAGGGGAGGAGGGCCCTATGGCTACACCTTC
>TRBV9|NA|TRBJ2-5|NA
CASSSRGAQSAQYF
TGTGCCAGCAGTAGCCGCGGGGCCCAGTCGGCCCAGTACTTC
>TRBV28|NA|TRBJ1-2|NA
CATRADLRGYTF
TGTGCCACACGGGCGGACTTACGTGGCTACACCTTC
>TRBV3-1/TRBV3-2|TRBD2|TRBJ2-7|NA
CASSQLSSGGFYEQYF
TGTGCCAGCAGCCAACTATCTAGCGGGGGCTTTTACGAGCAGTACTTC
>TRBV6-6|NA|TRBJ2-7|few
CASTTGTALEQYF
TGTGCCAGCACCACTGGGACTGCCTTAGAGCAGTACTTC
>TRBV19|NA|TRBJ2-2|NA
CASSIPASGELFF
TGTGCCAGTAGTATCCCCGCCAGCGGGGAGCTGTTTTTT
>TRBV7-2|TRBD2|TRBJ2-5|NA
CASSPAAGVGETQYF
TGTGCCAGCAGCCCAGCGGCGGGGGTGGGAGAGACCCAGTACTTC
>TRBV29-1|NA|TRBJ2-7|NA
CSVGQTYEQYF
TGCAGCGTTGGACAGACCTACGAGCAGTACTTC
>TRBV10-3|TRBD2|TRBJ2-3|NA
CAIRRGGGITDTQYF
TGTGCCATCAGGCGGGGGGGCGGAATCACAGATACGCAGTATTTT
>TRBV27|NA|TRBJ1-6|NA
CASSLSPSTGSNSPLHF
TGTGCCAGCAGTTTATCCCCCTCGACAGGCAGCAATTCACCCCTCCACTTT
>TRBV2|TRBD1|TRBJ2-7|NA
CASSEALLGTGPGEQYF
TGTGCCAGCAGTGAAGCGCTTTTAGGGACAGGGCCGGGCGAGCAGTACTTC
>TRBV6-1|TRBD2|TRBJ2-5|NA
CASSDPLAGAQETQYF
TGTGCCAGCAGTGACCCTCTAGCGGGGGCCCAAGAGACCCAGTACTTC
>TRBV5-1|TRBD1|TRBJ2-7|NA
CASGTGNNYEQYF
TGCGCCAGCGGGACAGGGAACAATTACGAGCAGTACTTC
>TRBV12-3/TRBV12-4|TRBD2|TRBJ2-7|NA
CASQLAGGYEQYF
TGTGCCAGCCAACTAGCGGGAGGGTACGAGCAGTACTTC
>TRBV5-1|NA|TRBJ1-1|NA
CASSLGVLVTEAFF
TGCGCCAGCAGCTTGGGCGTTTTGGTCACTGAAGCTTTCTTT
>TRBV28|NA|TRBJ1-1|few
CASSPPQNTEAFF
TGTGCCAGCAGCCCCCCCCAGAACACTGAAGCTTTCTTT
>TRBV6-2/TRBV6-3|TRBD1|TRBJ1-5|NA
CASSYEPGQGIDQPQHF
TGTGCCAGCAGTTACGAACCGGGACAGGGCATAGATCAGCCCCAGCATTTT
>TRBV18|TRBD1|TRBJ1-4|NA
CASSPSGTGESGLFF
TGTGCCAGCTCACCATCCGGGACAGGGGAATCGGGACTGTTTTTT
>TRBV19|TRBD1|TRBJ1-1|NA
CASTELGQGNTEAFF
TGTGCCAGTACTGAGTTGGGACAGGGGAACACTGAAGCTTTCTTT
>TRBV7-2|NA|TRBJ1-1|NA
CASSFTSGHPNTEAFF
TGTGCCAGCAGCTTTACTTCGGGACACCCGAACACTGAAGCTTTCTTT
>TRBV28|TRBD2|TRBJ2-1|NA
CASSLLAGGRNEQFF
TGTGCCAGCAGTTTATTGGCGGGGGGGCGCAATGAGCAGTTCTTC
>TRBV5-8|NA|TRBJ1-4|NA
CASSLGRGEKLFF
TGTGCCAGCAGCTTGGGGCGGGGAGAAAAACTGTTTTTT
>TRBV2|TRBD1|TRBJ2-7|NA
CASSKLGQELSYEQYF
TGTGCCAGCAGCAAATTGGGACAGGAACTCTCCTACGAGCAGTACTTC
>TRBV7-9|NA|TRBJ1-2|NA
CASSSPNRAGRGGYTF
TGTGCCAGCAGCTCGCCCAACAGGGCCGGTAGGGGTGGCTACACCTTC
>TRBV3-1/TRBV3-2|NA|TRBJ2-7|NA
CASSQASGTGSYEQYF
TGTGCCAGCAGCCAAGCATCCGGGACTGGAAGCTACGAGCAGTACTTC
>TRBV6-5|NA|TRBJ1-2|NA
CASTKGEGGNYGYTF
TGTGCCAGCACCAAAGGGGAGGGCGGTAACTATGGCTACACCTTC
>TRBV25-1|NA|TRBJ2-7|NA
CASSVNHEQYF
TGTGCCAGCAGTGTCAATCACGAGCAGTACTTC
>TRBV5-4|TRBD2|TRBJ2-7|NA
CASSPAAGGGEYNEQYF
TGTGCCAGCAGCCCGGCCGCCGGCGGGGGGGAATATAACGAGCAGTACTTC
>TRBV5-1|TRBD1|TRBJ1-1|few
CASSSTGGWEAFF
TGCGCCAGCAGCTCCACAGGGGGTTGGGAAGCTTTCTTT
>TRBV7-3|NA|TRBJ1-6|NA
CASSSGAYNSPLHF
TGTGCCAGCAGCTCCGGGGCCTATAATTCACCCCTCCACTTT
>TRBV20-1|TRBD1|TRBJ1-2|NA
CSASETGGPYGYTF
TGCAGTGCTAGTGAGACAGGGGGTCCCTATGGCTACACCTTC
>TRBV12-3/TRBV12-4|NA|TRBJ1-1|NA
CASKNQNTEAFF
TGTGCCAGCAAAAATCAGAACACTGAAGCTTTCTTT
>TRBV7-2|TRBD2|TRBJ2-5|NA
CASSFGLAGGETQYF
TGTGCCAGCAGCTTCGGACTAGCGGGAGGGGAGACCCAGTACTTC
>TRBV5-6|TRBD1|TRBJ1-5|NA
CASSQTGELQPQHF
TGTGCCAGCAGTCAGACAGGGGAACTGCAGCCCCAGCATTTT
>TRBV28|TRBD1|TRBJ1-4|NA
CATLTGGKNEKLFF
TGTGCCACGTTAACAGGGGGAAAGAATGAAAAACTGTTTTTT
>TRBV10-3|NA|TRBJ2-1|once
CATNSGVGSNEQFF
TGTGCCACCAATAGCGGTGTTGGGTCCAATGAGCAGTTCTTC
>TRBV12-3/TRBV12-4|TRBD1|TRBJ1-1|few
CASSLQGAEAFF
TGTGCCAGCAGCCTACAGGGGGCTGAAGCTTTCTTT
>TRBV19|TRBD2|TRBJ2-7|NA
CASSIGSGGGRYYEQYF
TGTGCCAGTAGTATTGGGTCCGGCGGGGGGCGGTACTACGAGCAGTACTTC
>TRBV7-8|TRBD2|TRBJ2-3|NA
CASSFHISGAGGPDTQYF
TGTGCCAGCAGCTTTCATATCTCCGGAGCGGGAGGGCCAGATACGCAGTATTTT
>TRBV3-1/TRBV3-2|TRBD1|TRBJ2-4|once
CASSQADRVWNIQYF
TGTGCCAGCAGCCAAGCGGACAGGGTGTGGAACATTCAGTACTTC
>TRBV5-1|NA|TRBJ2-3|NA
CASSLGLTDTQYF
TGCGCCAGCAGTCTGGGCCTCACAGATACGCAGTATTTT
>TRBV5-1|TRBD2|TRBJ2-5|NA
CASSLPGGVQETQYF
TGCGCCAGCAGCTTGCCGGGGGGAGTCCAAGAGACCCAGTACTTC
>TRBV11-3|NA|TRBJ2-3|NA
CASSLPYTDTQYF
TGTGCCAGCAGCTTACCTTATACAGATACGCAGTATTTT
>TRBV18|TRBD1|TRBJ2-6|NA
CASSPNRGSGANVLTF
TGTGCCAGCTCACCGAACAGGGGTTCTGGGGCCAACGTCCTGACTTTC
>TRBV28|NA|TRBJ1-5|NA
CASSLGGGIKPQHF
TGTGCCAGCAGCCTAGGGGGGGGTATTAAGCCCCAGCATTTT
>TRBV4-2|TRBD2|TRBJ2-1|few
CASSSRLAGGFDEQFF
TGTGCCAGCAGCTCCCGACTAGCGGGAGGGTTCGATGAGCAGTTCTTC
>TRBV5-1|NA|TRBJ2-5|NA
CASSFESYQETQYF
TGCGCCAGCAGCTTTGAGTCGTACCAAGAGACCCAGTACTTC
>TRBV20-1|NA|TRBJ1-4|NA
CSASWQGEKLFF
TGCAGTGCTAGTTGGCAGGGGGAAAAACTGTTTTTT
>TRBV6-5|NA|TRBJ2-7|NA
CASRDGSSYEQYF
TGTGCCAGCAGGGACGGGAGCTCCTACGAGCAGTACTTC
>TRBV28|TRBD1|TRBJ1-2|NA
CASSLQGNNYGYTF
TGTGCCAGCAGTCTACAGGGGAATAACTATGGCTACACCTTC
>TRBV24-1|TRBD2|TRBJ2-3|NA
CATSDAPSGGALADTQYF
TGTGCCACCAGTGATGCCCCCAGCGGGGGGGCCTTAGCAGATACGCAGTATTTT
>TRBV7-9|NA|TRBJ1-1|NA
CASSLMAGKATEAFF
TGTGCCAGCAGCTTAATGGCAGGGAAGGCCACTGAAGCTTTCTTT
>TRBV18|NA|TRBJ2-1|NA
CASSPTEYNEQFF
TGTGCCAGCTCACCCACAGAATACAATGAGCAGTTCTTC
>TRBV27|TRBD2|TRBJ2-3|NA
CASTSGGAGDTQYF
TGTGCCAGCACCTCCGGGGGGGCAGGAGATACGCAGTATTTT
>TRBV12-3/TRBV12-4|NA|TRBJ2-2|NA
CASMKQGFGELFF
TGTGCCAGCATGAAACAGGGTTTCGGGGAGCTGTTTTTT